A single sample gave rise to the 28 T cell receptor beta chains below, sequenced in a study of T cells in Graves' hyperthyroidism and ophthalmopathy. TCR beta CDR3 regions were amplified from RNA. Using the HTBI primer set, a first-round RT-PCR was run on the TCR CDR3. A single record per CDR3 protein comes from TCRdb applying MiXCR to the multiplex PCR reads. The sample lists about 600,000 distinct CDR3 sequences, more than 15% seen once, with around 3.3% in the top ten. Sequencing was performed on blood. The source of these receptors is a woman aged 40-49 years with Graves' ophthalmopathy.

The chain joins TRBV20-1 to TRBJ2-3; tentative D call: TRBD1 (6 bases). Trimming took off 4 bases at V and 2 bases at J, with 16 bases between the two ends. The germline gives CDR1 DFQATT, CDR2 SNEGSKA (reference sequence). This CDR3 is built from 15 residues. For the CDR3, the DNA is TGCAGTGCTACTGAAGGGACACGACTCACAGATACGCAGTATTTT. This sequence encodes CSATEGTRLTDTQYF.

CDR3 residues: CSARDWGQGLDNEQFF. The CDR3 bases are TGCAGTGCTAGAGATTGGGGACAGGGGTTGGACAATGAGCAGTTCTTC. This chain links TRBV20-1 with TRBJ2-1; 10 bases match TRBD1. The CDR3 runs 16 residues. J lost 5 bases, V lost 0 bases, and 7 bases had no gene match. CDR1 is DFQATT, CDR2 SNEGSKA, per germline (reference sequence).

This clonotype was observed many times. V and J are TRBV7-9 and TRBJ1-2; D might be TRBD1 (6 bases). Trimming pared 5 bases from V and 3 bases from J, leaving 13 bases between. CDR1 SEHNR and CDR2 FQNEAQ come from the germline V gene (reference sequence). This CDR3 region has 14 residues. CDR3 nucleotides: TGTGCCAGCAGCCCAAGGGACACGGACTATGGCTACACCTTC. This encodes CASSPRDTDYGYTF.

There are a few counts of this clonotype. The CDR3 sequence: CASSPGSFTDTQYF. In DNA form, the CDR3 reads TGTGCCAGCAGCCCGGGATCTTTCACAGATACGCAGTATTTT. The V call is TRBV11-2, the J call TRBJ2-3; TRBD2 might be the D (5 bases). The germline V and J ends were trimmed by 5 bases and 2 bases, with 11 bases remaining between them. Germline V gene lookup returns CDR1 SGHAT and CDR2 FQNNGV. The CDR3 length is 14 residues.

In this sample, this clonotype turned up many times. The CDR3 nucleotides are TGTGCCAGCAGCCTCGGACGGGATCGGGAGACCCAGTACTTC. It translates to CASSLGRDRETQYF. The rearrangement joins TRBV11-2 to TRBJ2-5; perhaps TRBD2 as D (5 bases). The V end was cut by 5 bases, the J end by 5 bases, with 15 bases between. The CDR3 consists of 14 residues. Looked up from germline, CDR1 is SGHAT and CDR2 is FQNNGV.

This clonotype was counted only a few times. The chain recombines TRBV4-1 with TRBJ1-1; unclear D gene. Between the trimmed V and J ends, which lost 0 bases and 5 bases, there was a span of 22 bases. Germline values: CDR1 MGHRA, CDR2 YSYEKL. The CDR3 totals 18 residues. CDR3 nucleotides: TGCGCCAGCAGCCAAGATCGGGGAGCCCGCCAGAGGAGGACTGAAGCTTTCTTT. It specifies CASSQDRGARQRRTEAFF.

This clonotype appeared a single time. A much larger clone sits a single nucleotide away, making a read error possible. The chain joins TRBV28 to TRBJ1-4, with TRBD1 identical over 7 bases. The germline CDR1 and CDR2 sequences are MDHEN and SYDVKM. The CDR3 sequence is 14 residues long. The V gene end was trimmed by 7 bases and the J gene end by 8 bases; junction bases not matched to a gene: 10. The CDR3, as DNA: TGTGCCAGCATGTCCGACAGGGAGGGGGAAAAACTGTTTTTT. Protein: CASMSDREGEKLFF.

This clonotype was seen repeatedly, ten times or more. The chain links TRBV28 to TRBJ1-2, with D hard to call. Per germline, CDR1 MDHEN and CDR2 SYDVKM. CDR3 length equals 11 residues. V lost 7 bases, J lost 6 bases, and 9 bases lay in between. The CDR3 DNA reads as TGTGCCAGCAATCCAGGAGATGGCTACACCTTC. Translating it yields CASNPGDGYTF.

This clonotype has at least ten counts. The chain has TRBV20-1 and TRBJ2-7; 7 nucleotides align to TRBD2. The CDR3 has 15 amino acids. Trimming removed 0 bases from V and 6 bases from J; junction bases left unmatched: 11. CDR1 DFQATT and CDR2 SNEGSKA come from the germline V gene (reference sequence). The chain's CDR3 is CSARETDEWGGEQYF. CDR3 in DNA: TGCAGTGCTAGAGAGACGGACGAGTGGGGGGGCGAGCAGTACTTC.

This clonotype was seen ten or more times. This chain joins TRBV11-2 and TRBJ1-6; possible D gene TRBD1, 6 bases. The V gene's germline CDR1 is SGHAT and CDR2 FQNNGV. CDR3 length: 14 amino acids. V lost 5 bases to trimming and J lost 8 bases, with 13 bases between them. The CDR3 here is CASSLDGGHSPLHF. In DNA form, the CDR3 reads TGTGCCAGCAGCCTGGACGGGGGGCATTCACCCCTCCACTTT.

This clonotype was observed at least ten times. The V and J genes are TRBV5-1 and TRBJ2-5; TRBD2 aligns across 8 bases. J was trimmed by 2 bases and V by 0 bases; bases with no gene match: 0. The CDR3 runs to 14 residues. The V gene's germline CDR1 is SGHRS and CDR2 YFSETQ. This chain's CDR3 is CASSLASGQETQYF. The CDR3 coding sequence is TGCGCCAGCAGCTTGGCTAGCGGGCAAGAGACCCAGTACTTC.

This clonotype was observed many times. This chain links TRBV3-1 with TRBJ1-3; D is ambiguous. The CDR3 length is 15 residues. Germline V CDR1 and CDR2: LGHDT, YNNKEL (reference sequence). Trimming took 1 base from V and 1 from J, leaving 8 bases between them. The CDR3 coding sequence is TGTGCCAGCAGCCAAGGAGTCAGATCTGGAAACACCATATATTTT. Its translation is CASSQGVRSGNTIYF.

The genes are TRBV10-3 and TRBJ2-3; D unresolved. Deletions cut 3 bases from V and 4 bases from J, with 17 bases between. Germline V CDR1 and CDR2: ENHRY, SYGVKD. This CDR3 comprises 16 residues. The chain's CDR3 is CAISDPFPPHADTQYF. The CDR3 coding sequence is TGTGCCATCAGTGACCCTTTTCCCCCCCACGCAGATACGCAGTATTTT.

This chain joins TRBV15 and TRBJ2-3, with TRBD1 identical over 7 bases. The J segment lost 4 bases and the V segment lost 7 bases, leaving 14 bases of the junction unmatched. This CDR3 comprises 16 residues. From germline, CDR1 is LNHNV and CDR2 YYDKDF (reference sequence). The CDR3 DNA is TGTGCCACCACAAAGACAGGGCCCCTCCGGGCAGATACGCAGTATTTT. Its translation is CATTKTGPLRADTQYF.

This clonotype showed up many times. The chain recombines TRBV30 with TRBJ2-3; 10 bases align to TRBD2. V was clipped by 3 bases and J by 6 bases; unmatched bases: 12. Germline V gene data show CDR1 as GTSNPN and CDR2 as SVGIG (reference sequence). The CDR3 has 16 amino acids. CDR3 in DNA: TGTGCCTGGAGCACGGATCTAGCGGGAGTTGGTGATACGCAGTATTTT. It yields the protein CAWSTDLAGVGDTQYF.

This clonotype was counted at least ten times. DNA for the CDR3: TGTGCCAGCAGTGAAGAGGCAGGGGATGGCTACACCTTC. This encodes CASSEEAGDGYTF. J is TRBJ1-2 and V is TRBV2; D possibly corresponds to TRBD1 (6 bases). CDR1 SNHLY and CDR2 FYNNEI come from the germline V gene. The length of the CDR3 is 13 residues. Trimming left V 1 base short and J 6 bases short, with 9 bases between.

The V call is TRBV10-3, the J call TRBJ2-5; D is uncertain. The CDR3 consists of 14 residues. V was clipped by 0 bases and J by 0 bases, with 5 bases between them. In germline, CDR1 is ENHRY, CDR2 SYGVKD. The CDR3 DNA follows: TGTGCCATCAGTGAGTCTGAGTACCAAGAGACCCAGTACTTC. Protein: CAISESEYQETQYF.

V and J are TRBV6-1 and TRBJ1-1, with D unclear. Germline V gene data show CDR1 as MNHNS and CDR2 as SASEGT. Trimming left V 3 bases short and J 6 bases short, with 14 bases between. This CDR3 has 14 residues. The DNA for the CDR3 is TGTGCCAGCAGTGAGGTAGGGTGGGAGTCTGAAGCTTTCTTT. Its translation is CASSEVGWESEAFF.

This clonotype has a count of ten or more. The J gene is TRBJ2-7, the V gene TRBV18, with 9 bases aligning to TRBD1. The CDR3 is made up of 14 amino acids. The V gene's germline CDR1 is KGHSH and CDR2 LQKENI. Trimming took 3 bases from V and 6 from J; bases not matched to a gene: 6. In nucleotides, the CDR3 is TGTGCCAGCTCACCCGGGACAGGGAAGCGCGAGCAGTACTTC. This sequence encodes CASSPGTGKREQYF.

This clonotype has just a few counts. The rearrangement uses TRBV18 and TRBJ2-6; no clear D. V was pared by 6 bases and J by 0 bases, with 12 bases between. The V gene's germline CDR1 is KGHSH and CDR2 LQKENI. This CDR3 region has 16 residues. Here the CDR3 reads CASSLDAASGANVLTF. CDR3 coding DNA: TGTGCCAGCTCTCTAGACGCCGCCTCTGGGGCCAACGTCCTGACTTTC.

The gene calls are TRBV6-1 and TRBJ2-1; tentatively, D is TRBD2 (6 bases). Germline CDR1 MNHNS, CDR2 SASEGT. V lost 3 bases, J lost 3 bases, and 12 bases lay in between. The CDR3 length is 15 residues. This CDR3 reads CASSDEAGHYNEQFF. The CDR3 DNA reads TGTGCCAGCAGTGATGAAGCGGGTCACTACAATGAGCAGTTCTTC.

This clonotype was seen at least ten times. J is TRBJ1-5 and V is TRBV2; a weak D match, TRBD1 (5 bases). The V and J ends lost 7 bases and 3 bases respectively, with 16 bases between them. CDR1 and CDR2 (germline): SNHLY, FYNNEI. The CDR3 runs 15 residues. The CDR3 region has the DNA TGTGCCAGCAAGTACGCAGGGTTAGCCAATCAGCCCCAGCATTTT. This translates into CASKYAGLANQPQHF.

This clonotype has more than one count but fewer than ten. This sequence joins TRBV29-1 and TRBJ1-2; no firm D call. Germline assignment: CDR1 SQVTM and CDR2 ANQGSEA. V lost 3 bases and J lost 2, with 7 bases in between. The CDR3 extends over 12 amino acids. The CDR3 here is CSVETQNYGYTF. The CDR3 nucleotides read TGCAGCGTTGAGACACAAAACTATGGCTACACCTTC.

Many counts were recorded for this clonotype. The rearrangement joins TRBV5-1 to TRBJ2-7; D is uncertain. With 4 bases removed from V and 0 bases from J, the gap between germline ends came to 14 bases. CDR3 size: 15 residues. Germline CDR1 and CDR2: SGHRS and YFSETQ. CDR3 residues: CASSLSVGGSYEQYF. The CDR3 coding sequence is TGCGCCAGCAGCCTATCAGTGGGTGGCTCCTACGAGCAGTACTTC.

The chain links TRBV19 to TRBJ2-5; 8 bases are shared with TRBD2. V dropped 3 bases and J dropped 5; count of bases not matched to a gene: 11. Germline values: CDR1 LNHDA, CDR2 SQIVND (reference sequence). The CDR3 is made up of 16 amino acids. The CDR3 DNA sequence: TGTGCCAGTAGTATGACTAGCGACACGGGGCGCGAGACCCAGTACTTC. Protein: CASSMTSDTGRETQYF.

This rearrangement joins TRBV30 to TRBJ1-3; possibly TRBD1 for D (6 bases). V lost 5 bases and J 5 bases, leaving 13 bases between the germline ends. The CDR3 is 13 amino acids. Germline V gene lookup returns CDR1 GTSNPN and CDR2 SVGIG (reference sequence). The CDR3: CAWDRFPRNTIYF. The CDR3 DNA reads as TGTGCCTGGGACAGGTTCCCCAGAAACACCATATATTTT.

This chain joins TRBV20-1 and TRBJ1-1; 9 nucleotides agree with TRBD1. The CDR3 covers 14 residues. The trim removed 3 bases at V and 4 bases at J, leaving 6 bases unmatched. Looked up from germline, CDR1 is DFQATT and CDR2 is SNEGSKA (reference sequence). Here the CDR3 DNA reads TGCAGTGCTAGGTCTCGGGACAGGGTCACTGAAGCTTTCTTT. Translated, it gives CSARSRDRVTEAFF.

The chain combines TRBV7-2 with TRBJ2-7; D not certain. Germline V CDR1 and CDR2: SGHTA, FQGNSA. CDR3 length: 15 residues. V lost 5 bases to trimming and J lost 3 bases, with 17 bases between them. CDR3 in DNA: TGTGCCAGCAGCCCGGTAGCCGTCAGTTACTACGAGCAGTACTTC. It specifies CASSPVAVSYYEQYF.